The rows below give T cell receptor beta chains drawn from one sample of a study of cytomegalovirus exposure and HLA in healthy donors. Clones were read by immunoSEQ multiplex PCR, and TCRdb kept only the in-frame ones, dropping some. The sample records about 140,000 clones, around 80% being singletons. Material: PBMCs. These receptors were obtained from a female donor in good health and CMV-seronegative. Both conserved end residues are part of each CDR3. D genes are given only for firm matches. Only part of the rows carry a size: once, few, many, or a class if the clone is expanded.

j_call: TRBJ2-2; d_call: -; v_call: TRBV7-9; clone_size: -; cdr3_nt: TGTGCCAGCAGCCTCTGGACAGCGAACACCGGGGAGCTGTTTTTT; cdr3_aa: CASSLWTANTGELFF
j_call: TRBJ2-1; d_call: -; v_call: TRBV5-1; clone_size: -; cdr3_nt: TGCGCCAGCAGCTTTACGAGACTGGAAAGCTCCTACAATGAGCAGTTCTTC; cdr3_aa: CASSFTRLESSYNEQFF
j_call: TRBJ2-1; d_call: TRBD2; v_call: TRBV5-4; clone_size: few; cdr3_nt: TGTGCCAGCAGCTTTGGCGGGAGTGGCTACAATGAGCAGTTCTTC; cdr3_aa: CASSFGGSGYNEQFF
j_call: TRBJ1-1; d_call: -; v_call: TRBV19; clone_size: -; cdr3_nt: TGTGCCAGTAGTATAGATCCGCCCGGGACAAAAGCTTTCTTT; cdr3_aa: CASSIDPPGTKAFF
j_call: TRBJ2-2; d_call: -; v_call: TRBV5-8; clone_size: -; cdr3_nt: TGTGCCAGCAGCTTGGTTTGGGCCTTCCCGATAACCGGGGAGCTGTTTTTT; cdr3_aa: CASSLVWAFPITGELFF
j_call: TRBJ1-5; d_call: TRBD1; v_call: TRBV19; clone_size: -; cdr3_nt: TGTGCCAGTAGTATAAGGGGACAGAAGGGGAGCAATCAGCCCCAGCATTTT; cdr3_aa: CASSIRGQKGSNQPQHF
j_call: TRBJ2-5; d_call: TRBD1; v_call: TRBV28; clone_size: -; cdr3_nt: TGTGCCAGCAACCCCGACCCTAGGACAGGGAAGGTACAAGAGACCCAGTACTTC; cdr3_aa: CASNPDPRTGKVQETQYF
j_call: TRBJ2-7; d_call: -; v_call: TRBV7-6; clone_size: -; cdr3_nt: TGTGCCAGCAGCTTAGTACTAGGGACGGGAGAATCCTACGAGCAGTACTTC; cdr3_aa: CASSLVLGTGESYEQYF
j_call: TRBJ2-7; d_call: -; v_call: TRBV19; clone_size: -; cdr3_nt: TGTGCCAGTAGCCTCGGTCCCTCCTACGAGCAGTACTTC; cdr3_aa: CASSLGPSYEQYF
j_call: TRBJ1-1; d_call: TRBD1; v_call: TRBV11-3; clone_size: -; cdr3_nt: TGTGCCAGCAGCCCCGGACAGGGAGCGTCGAACACTGAAGCTTTCTTT; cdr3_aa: CASSPGQGASNTEAFF
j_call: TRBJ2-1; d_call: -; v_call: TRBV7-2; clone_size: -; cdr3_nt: TGTGCCAGCAGCGGACGGGGGACCTACAATGAGCAGTTCTTC; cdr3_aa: CASSGRGTYNEQFF
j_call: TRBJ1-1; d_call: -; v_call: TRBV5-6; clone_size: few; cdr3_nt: TGTGCCAGCAGCTTACTAGGAGTTAACACTGAAGCTTTCTTT; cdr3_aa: CASSLLGVNTEAFF
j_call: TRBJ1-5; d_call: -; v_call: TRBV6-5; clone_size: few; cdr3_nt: TGTGCCAGCAGTAACGGACACTATAGCAATCAGCCCCAGCATTTT; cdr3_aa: CASSNGHYSNQPQHF
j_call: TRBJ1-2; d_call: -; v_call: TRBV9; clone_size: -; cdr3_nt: TGTGCCAGCAGCGTAGGGGGCAGCCCTAACTATGGCTACACCTTC; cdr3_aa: CASSVGGSPNYGYTF
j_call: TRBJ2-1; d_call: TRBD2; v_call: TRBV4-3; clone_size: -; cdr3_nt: TGCGCCAGCAGCCAGGTAGCGGGGGGGTACAATGAGCAGTTCTTC; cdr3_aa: CASSQVAGGYNEQFF
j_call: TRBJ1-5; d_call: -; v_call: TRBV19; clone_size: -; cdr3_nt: TGTGCCAGTAGTATAAGGAGACAGTCCAATCAGCCCCAGCATTTT; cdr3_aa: CASSIRRQSNQPQHF
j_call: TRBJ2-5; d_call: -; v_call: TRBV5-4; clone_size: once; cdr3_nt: TGTGCCAGCAGCTTGGTCGGACAGCTACAAGAGACCCAGTACTTC; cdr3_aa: CASSLVGQLQETQYF
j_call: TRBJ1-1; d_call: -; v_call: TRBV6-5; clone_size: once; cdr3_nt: TGTGCCAGCAGTACCCGTCGTTCGGCTGAAGCTTTCTTT; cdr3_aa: CASSTRRSAEAFF
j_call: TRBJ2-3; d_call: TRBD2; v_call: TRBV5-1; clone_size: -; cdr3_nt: TGCGCCAGCAGCTTGGAGTCCTCTAGCGGACTAAGCACAGATACGCAGTATTTT; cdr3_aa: CASSLESSSGLSTDTQYF
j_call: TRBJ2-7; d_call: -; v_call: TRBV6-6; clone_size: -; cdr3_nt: TGTGCCAGCAGTCCCCGGACAGGGAGGGTCTCCTACGAGCAGTACTTC; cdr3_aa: CASSPRTGRVSYEQYF
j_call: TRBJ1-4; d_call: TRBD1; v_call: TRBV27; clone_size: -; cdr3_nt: TGTGCCAGCAGTTTTGTAGGACAGGGGGCATATAGTGAAAAACTGTTTTTT; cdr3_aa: CASSFVGQGAYSEKLFF
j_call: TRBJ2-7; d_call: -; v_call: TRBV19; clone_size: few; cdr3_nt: TGTGCCAGTAGTATGGGGTTGAGGGTATTGGGCGAGCAGTACTTC; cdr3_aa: CASSMGLRVLGEQYF
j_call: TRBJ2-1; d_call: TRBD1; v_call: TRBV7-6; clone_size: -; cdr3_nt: TGTGCCAGCAGCCAGGGGACAGTATACAATGAGCAGTTCTTC; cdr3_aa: CASSQGTVYNEQFF
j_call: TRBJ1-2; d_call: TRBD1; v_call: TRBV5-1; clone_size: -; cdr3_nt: TGCGCCAGCAGCTTGGACAGGGGGATTGGAGGCTACACCTTC; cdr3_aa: CASSLDRGIGGYTF
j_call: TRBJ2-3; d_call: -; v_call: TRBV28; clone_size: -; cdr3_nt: TGTGCCAGCTCGTCCAAACAGGGTCAGGTGGCAGATACGCAGTATTTT; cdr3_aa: CASSSKQGQVADTQYF
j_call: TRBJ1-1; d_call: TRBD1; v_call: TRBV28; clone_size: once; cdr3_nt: TGTGCCAGCAGCCTCCACCTAGGGGGACAGGGTGGGAGGAAGGCTGAAGCTTTCTTT; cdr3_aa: CASSLHLGGQGGRKAEAFF
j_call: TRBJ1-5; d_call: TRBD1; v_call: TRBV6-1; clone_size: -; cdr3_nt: TGTGCCAGCAGTGAAGCGCTAGGGGGCTACAATCAACCCCAGCATTTT; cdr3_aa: CASSEALGGYNQPQHF
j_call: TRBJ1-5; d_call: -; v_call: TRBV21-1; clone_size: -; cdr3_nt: TGTGCCAGCAGCAAGGGGGACAGGGAGAGCAATCAGCCCCAGCATTTT; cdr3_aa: CASSKGDRESNQPQHF
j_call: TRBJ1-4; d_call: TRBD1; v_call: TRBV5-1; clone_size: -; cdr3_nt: TGCGCCAGCAGCCCCGACAGGCAGGGGGCTGAAAAACTGTTTTTT; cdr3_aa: CASSPDRQGAEKLFF
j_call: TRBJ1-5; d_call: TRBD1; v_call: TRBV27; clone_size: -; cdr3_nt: TGTGCCAGCAGTCCCGACAGGGGTGGCCAGCCCCAGCATTTT; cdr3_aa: CASSPDRGGQPQHF
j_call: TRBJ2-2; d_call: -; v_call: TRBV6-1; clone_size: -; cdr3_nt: TGTGCCAGCAGGGCGGGGAGTCCAAACACCGGGGAGCTGTTTTTT; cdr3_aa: CASRAGSPNTGELFF
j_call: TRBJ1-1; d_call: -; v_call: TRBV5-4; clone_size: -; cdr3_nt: TGTGCCAGCAGCTTGGGGTCGGGGGGCGGGTCTATGAACACTGAAGCTTTCTTT; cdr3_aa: CASSLGSGGGSMNTEAFF
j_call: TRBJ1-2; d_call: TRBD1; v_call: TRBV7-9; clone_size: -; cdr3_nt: TGTGCCAGCAGATCTAACGGGACAGGGCCTGGCTACACCTTC; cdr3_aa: CASRSNGTGPGYTF
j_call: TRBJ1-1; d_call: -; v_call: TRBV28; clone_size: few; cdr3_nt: TGTGCCAGCAGCGCTAGCACTGAAGCTTTCTTT; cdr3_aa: CASSASTEAFF
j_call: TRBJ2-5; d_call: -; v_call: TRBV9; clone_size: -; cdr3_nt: TGTGCCAGCAGCCTGGGCCTACGGGAGAGGGAGACCCAGTACTTC; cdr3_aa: CASSLGLRERETQYF
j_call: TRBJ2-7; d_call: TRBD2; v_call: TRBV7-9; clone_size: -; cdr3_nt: TGTGCCAGCAGCTTATCAAGCGGGAGGGCCTACGAGCAGTACTTC; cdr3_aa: CASSLSSGRAYEQYF
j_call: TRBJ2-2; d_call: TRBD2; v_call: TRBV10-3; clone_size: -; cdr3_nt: TGTGCCACCTCAGGGCTAGCGGGAGCCAACACCGGGGAGCTGTTTTTT; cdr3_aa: CATSGLAGANTGELFF
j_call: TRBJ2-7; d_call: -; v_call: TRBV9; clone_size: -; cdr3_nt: TGTGCCAGCAGCGTAGACTCGGGGGAGTTCTACGAGCAGTACTTC; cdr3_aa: CASSVDSGEFYEQYF
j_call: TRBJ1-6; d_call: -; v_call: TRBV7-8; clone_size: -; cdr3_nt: TGTGCCAGCAGCTTACAGGGAGGTAATTCACCCCTCCACTTT; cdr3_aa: CASSLQGGNSPLHF
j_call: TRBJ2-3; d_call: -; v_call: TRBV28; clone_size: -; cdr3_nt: TGTGCCAGCAGTTTACGAGGCTATACGCAGTATTTT; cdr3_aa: CASSLRGYTQYF
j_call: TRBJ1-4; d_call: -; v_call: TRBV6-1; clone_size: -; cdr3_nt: TGTGCCAGCCACGGGAGTGCCCTTAATGAAAAACTGTTTTTT; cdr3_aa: CASHGSALNEKLFF
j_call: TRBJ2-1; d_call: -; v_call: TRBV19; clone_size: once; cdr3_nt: TGTGCCAGTAGTATAGATGGCGGATTATACAATGAGCAGTTCTTC; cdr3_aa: CASSIDGGLYNEQFF
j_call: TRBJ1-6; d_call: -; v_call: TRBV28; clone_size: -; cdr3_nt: TGTGTCAGCAGTTTGCGCAGACAGAGATCACCCCTCCACTTT; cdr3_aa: CVSSLRRQRSPLHF
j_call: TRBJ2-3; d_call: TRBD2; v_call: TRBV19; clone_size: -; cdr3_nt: TGTGCCAGTACAAAGCTTCCGGGACTAGCGGGGAGAGTCGCAGATACGCAGTATTTT; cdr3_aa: CASTKLPGLAGRVADTQYF
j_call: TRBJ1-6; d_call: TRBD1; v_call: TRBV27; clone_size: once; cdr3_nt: TGTGCCAGCACCCCGACAGGGGCCTATAATTCACCCCTCCACTTT; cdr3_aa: CASTPTGAYNSPLHF
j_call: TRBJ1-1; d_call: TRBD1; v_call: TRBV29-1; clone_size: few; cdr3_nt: TGCAGCGTCGGCAGGGGGCCCATGGACGCTTTCTTT; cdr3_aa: CSVGRGPMDAFF
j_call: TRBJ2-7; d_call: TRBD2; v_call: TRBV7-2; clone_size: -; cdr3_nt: TGTGCCAGCAGCTTAGGGTCGTTATGGACTAGCGGGGATTCCTACGAGCAGTACTTC; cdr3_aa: CASSLGSLWTSGDSYEQYF
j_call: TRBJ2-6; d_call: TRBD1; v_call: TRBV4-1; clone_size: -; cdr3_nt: TGCGCCAGCAGCCAAGATCCCCACAGGGGGCTGGGAGCTTGGGCCAACGTCCTGACTTTC; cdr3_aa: CASSQDPHRGLGAWANVLTF
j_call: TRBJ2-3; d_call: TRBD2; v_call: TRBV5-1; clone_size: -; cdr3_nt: TGCGCCAGCAGCTTGGAACGGGGGGCGGGGGGAAGAGATACGCAGTATTTT; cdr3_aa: CASSLERGAGGRDTQYF
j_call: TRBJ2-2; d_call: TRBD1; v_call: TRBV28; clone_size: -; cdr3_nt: TGTGCCAGCAGACCCGGGACAGCGAACACCGGGGAGCTGTTTTTT; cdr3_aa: CASRPGTANTGELFF
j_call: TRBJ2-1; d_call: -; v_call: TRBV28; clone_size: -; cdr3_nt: TGTGCCAGCAGTTCCGTCGAGAGCTCCTACAATGAGCAGTTCTTC; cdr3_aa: CASSSVESSYNEQFF
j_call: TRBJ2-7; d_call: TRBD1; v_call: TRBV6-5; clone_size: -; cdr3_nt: TGTGCCAGCAGAGGACAGGGGACGACCGAGCAGTACTTC; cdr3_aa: CASRGQGTTEQYF
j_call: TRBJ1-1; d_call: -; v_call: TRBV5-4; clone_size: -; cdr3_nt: TGTGCCAGCAGCTTGCCTCCCACCGGGAACACTGAAGCTTTCTTT; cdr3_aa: CASSLPPTGNTEAFF
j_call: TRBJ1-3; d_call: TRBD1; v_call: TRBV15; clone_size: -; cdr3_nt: TGTGCCACCAGCTTCGATTTACAGGGGGCTGGAAACACCATATATTTT; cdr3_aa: CATSFDLQGAGNTIYF
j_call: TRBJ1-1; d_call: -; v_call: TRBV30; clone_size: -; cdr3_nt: TGTGCCTGGAGTGTATCGCTCCGAGGCACTGAAGCTTTCTTT; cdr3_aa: CAWSVSLRGTEAFF